This record looks at one T cell receptor beta chain sequence and its context. This specimen belongs to a study of shared clonotypes between healthy human individuals. Overall study: The cohort had two women and a few men, ages 18 to 49.

Germline V gene data show CDR1 as SNHLY and CDR2 as FYNNEI. There are 12 residues in the CDR3. Trimming pared 4 bases from V and 3 bases from J, leaving 7 bases between. Method: immunoSEQ multiplex PCR; TCRdb's copy keeps in-frame clones and lacks some. Here the sample spans 150,000 to 200,000 clones, 65% to 70% being singletons. The sequenced material came from memory CD4+ T cells sorted from blood. Subset meaning: CD45RA-negative fraction. The receptor was isolated from a man aged 25 to 40 in good health. The chain has TRBV2 and TRBJ2-7; D call uncertain. Here the CDR3 reads CASSGQNYEQYF. CDR3 coding DNA: TGTGCCAGCAGTGGGCAGAACTACGAGCAGTACTTC.